The source of this T cell receptor (beta chain) is a study of naive and memory T cell subsets. Study-level points and caveats: Potentially, T cell activation and differentiation skew this RNA-based measurement.

Amplification of ligated cDNA took four PCR rounds with SP2 and nested alpha and beta constant primers. For blood and skin samples, reverse transcription used TCR alpha and beta constant primers. MiXCR was run by TCRdb on the 5' RACE reads, yielding one entry per CDR3 protein. Of over 50,000 distinct CDR3 sequences in the sample, about 7.1% were seen once. This CDR3 is 15 amino acids long. V lost 1 base, J lost 7 bases, and 14 bases lay in between. CDR1 and CDR2 (germline): LNHNV, YYDKDF (reference sequence). TCR cDNA received a 3' ligated oligonucleotide that carried a UMI. In this sample, this clonotype turned up many times. The antigen is undetermined.

The V and J genes are TRBV15 and TRBJ1-5; weak D call: TRBD1 (5 bases). This clonotype was sampled from a female donor in good health. In DNA form, the CDR3 reads TGTGCCACCAGCAGAGCAGGGAGGGGTGGGCAGCCCCAGCATTTT. This encodes CATSRAGRGGQPQHF.